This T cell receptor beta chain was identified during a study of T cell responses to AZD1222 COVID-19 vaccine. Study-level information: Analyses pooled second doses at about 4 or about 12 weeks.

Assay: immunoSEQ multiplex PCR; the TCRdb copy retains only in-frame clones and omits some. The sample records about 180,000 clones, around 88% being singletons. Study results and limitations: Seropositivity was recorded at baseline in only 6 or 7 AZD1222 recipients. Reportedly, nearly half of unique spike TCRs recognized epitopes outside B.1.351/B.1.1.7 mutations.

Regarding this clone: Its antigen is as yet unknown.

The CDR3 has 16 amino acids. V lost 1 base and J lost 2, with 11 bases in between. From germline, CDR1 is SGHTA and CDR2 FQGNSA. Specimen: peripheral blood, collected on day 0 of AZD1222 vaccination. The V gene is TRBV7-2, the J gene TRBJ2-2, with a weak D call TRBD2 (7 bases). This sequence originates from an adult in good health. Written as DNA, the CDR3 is TGTGCCAGCAGCTTAGGCGGGGGCCAAAACACCGGGGAGCTGTTTTTT. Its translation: CASSLGGGQNTGELFF.